Below are 32 T cell receptor beta chains sequenced from a single sample in a study of blood T cell repertoires in COVID-19. The data were produced by immunoSEQ multiplex PCR, yet TCRdb's version contains in-frame clones alone and is incomplete. This repertoire shows hundreds of thousands of clones, 87% found once; its top ten account for more than 1.3%. The sample consisted of peripheral blood. These TCRs come from a woman in her 40s who had recovered from COVID-19.

The rearrangement links TRBV19 to TRBJ2-1; TRBD1 aligns across 8 bases. V gave up 6 bases and J gave up 4 bases; unmatched junction bases: 5. CDR1 and CDR2 (germline): LNHDA, SQIVND (reference sequence). The CDR3 runs 14 residues. CDR3 DNA: TGTGCCAGTAGAAAGGACAGGGCTTACAATGAGCAGTTCTTC. Amino acid sequence: CASRKDRAYNEQFF.

The rearrangement links TRBV6-5 to TRBJ2-6; D not resolved. There are 15 residues in the CDR3. Germline-derived CDR1 and CDR2 are MNHEY and SVGAGI. Trimming cost V 5 bases and J 2 bases, with 10 bases left between them. The CDR3 DNA follows: TGTGCCAGCAGTCCCGTCGGAGCTGGGGCCAACGTCCTGACTTTC. Translating gives CASSPVGAGANVLTF.

V gene TRBV6-5 combines with J gene TRBJ2-7, with 10 bases that match TRBD1. Germline values: CDR1 MNHEY, CDR2 SVGAGI. The CDR3 runs to 15 residues. The V and J ends lost 2 bases and 3 bases, in that order; junction bases with no gene match: 4. CDR3 coding DNA: TGTGCCAGCAGTTACGTCCGGACAGGGGGCTACGAGCAGTACTTC. Amino acids: CASSYVRTGGYEQYF.

The genes are TRBV15 and TRBJ2-5; weak D call: TRBD1 (5 bases). V was cut by 0 bases and J by 4 bases, with 15 bases left in between. Germline values: CDR1 LNHNV, CDR2 YYDKDF (reference sequence). The CDR3 contains 16 residues. CDR3 DNA sequence: TGTGCCACCAGCAGAGATTTGCAGGGTGCTGGAGAGACCCAGTACTTC. It translates to CATSRDLQGAGETQYF.

Details on this clone: It is unclear where the CDR3 begins or ends on the DNA, so no DNA is shown, and the CDR3 is as TCRdb lists it. V and J are TRBV5-6 and TRBJ1-2. The CDR3 length is 15 residues, termini included. Germline CDR1 is SGHDT and CDR2 is YYEEEE. The CDR3 is CASSFGGGTQHPSPF.

The rearrangement joins TRBV6-5 to TRBJ2-2, with no clear D. The germline CDR1 and CDR2 sequences are MNHEY and SVGAGI. The CDR3 totals 15 residues. V lost 8 bases and J lost 0, with 13 bases in between. The CDR3 reads CASRTSGANTGELFF. In DNA form, the CDR3 reads TGTGCCAGCCGTACTTCAGGCGCGAACACCGGGGAGCTGTTTTTT.

The genes are TRBV5-1 and TRBJ2-7; 11 bases map to TRBD2. Germline V CDR1 and CDR2: SGHRS, YFSETQ. The length of the CDR3 is 15 residues. The junction had 5 bases not matched to a gene; V was cut back by 5 bases and J by 1 base. The CDR3 protein is CASSYGLAGSYEQYF. The CDR3 DNA is TGCGCCAGCAGTTACGGACTAGCGGGTTCCTACGAGCAGTACTTC. Complete variable domain (other parts from reference TRBV5-1 and TRBJ2-7): KAGVTQTPRYLIKTRGQQVTLSCSPISGHRSVSWYQQTPGQGLQFLFEYFSETQRNKGNFPGRFSGRQFSNSRSEMNVSTLELGDSALYLCASSYGLAGSYEQYFGPGTRLTVT.

The gene calls are TRBV5-4 and TRBJ2-7; the match to TRBD1 covers 9 bases. Germline CDR1 reads SGHNT; CDR2 reads YYREEE (reference sequence). The CDR3 is made up of 16 amino acids. The V segment lost 0 bases and the J segment 5 bases; nucleotides outside the gene matches: 9. The CDR3 is CASSLAPGTGSDEQYF. The CDR3 coding sequence is TGTGCCAGCAGCTTGGCCCCCGGGACAGGGAGCGACGAGCAGTACTTC.

The chain employs TRBV10-3 and TRBJ2-3; maybe TRBD2 (6 bases). From germline, CDR1 is ENHRY and CDR2 SYGVKD. The CDR3 sequence is 13 residues long. The ends were cut back, 2 bases at V and 5 bases at J, with 8 bases in the middle. For the CDR3, the DNA is TGTGCCATCAGTGAGGCGGGACTAGATACGCAGTATTTT. This gives the protein CAISEAGLDTQYF.

The rearrangement links TRBV19 to TRBJ2-3; 10 bases are a match to TRBD2. The CDR3 runs to 15 residues. The V gene end was trimmed by 6 bases and the J gene end by 6 bases; junction bases not matched to a gene: 9. Germline lookup yields CDR1 LNHDA and CDR2 SQIVND (reference sequence). CDR3 in amino acids: CASRKSGGVRDTQYF. DNA of the CDR3: TGTGCCAGTAGAAAAAGCGGGGGGGTTCGGGATACGCAGTATTTT.

The J gene is TRBJ1-1, the V gene TRBV30; TRBD1 agrees at 7 bases. CDR1 is GTSNPN and CDR2 is SVGIG in the germline V gene (reference sequence). There are 15 residues in the CDR3. V trimming: 3 bases; J trimming: 4 bases; junction bases outside the gene matches: 11. The CDR3 coding sequence is TGTGCCTGGAGGGCGACAGGGAAGTTTGGCACTGAAGCTTTCTTT. Amino acids: CAWRATGKFGTEAFF.

With respect to this clone: The same CDR3 can be traced to other DNA sequences in this sample. This chain connects TRBV5-1 to TRBJ2-7, with 10 bases identical to TRBD2. The CDR3 totals 15 residues. Germline values: CDR1 SGHRS, CDR2 YFSETQ. With V trimmed by 2 bases and J by 1 base, 3 bases remained unmatched. CDR3 nucleotide sequence: TGCGCCAGCAGCTTAGGACTAGCGGATTCCTACGAGCAGTACTTC. This sequence encodes CASSLGLADSYEQYF. Filled out from reference TRBV5-1 and TRBJ2-7, the complete variable domain reads KAGVTQTPRYLIKTRGQQVTLSCSPISGHRSVSWYQQTPGQGLQFLFEYFSETQRNKGNFPGRFSGRQFSNSRSEMNVSTLELGDSALYLCASSLGLADSYEQYFGPGTRLTVT.

The V and J genes are TRBV9 and TRBJ2-3, with TRBD2 identical over 8 bases. This CDR3 region has 14 residues. Germline V gives CDR1 SGDLS, CDR2 YYNGEE. V was clipped by 4 bases and J by 4 bases; unmatched bases: 5. The DNA of the CDR3 is TGTGCCAGCAGCCCCGGACTAGCCGCAGATACGCAGTATTTT. Protein sequence: CASSPGLAADTQYF.

This clone was found a few times. The chain carries TRBV6-5 and TRBJ1-2; D gene uncertain. Per germline, CDR1 MNHEY and CDR2 SVGAGI. V lost 4 bases and J 2 bases, leaving 2 bases between the germline ends. The CDR3 is made up of 11 amino acids. CDR3 DNA sequence: TGTGCCAGCAGTTCAAACTATGGCTACACCTTC. Residues: CASSSNYGYTF.

The CDR3 loop reads CASSLRREKLFF. The CDR3 bases are TGTGCCAGCAGCTTGAGGAGGGAAAAACTGTTTTTT. This chain joins TRBV7-6 and TRBJ1-4, with unresolved D. The germline V gene encodes CDR1 SGHVS and CDR2 FNYEAQ. Trimming cost V 3 bases and J 8 bases, with 7 bases left between them. This CDR3 region has 12 residues.

V and J are TRBV6-5 and TRBJ1-4; D ambiguous. This CDR3 region has 13 residues. The germline gives CDR1 MNHEY, CDR2 SVGAGI. The ends were cut back, 0 bases at V and 7 bases at J, with 6 bases in the middle. CDR3 region: CASSYSRVEKLFF. The CDR3 region has the DNA TGTGCCAGCAGTTACTCGCGGGTTGAAAAACTGTTTTTT.

The chain joins TRBV10-3 to TRBJ2-7; 10 bases agree with TRBD2. The CDR3 contains 15 residues. Germline CDR1 and CDR2: ENHRY and SYGVKD. After removal of 3 bases from V and 3 bases from J, the junction contained 5 bases not matched to a gene. The CDR3 DNA reads as TGTGCCATCAGTGACAGCGGGGGGGCGAGCTACGAGCAGTACTTC. Translating gives CAISDSGGASYEQYF.

V usage is TRBV6-5 and J usage is TRBJ1-4, with D perhaps TRBD1 (6 bases). The germline V gene has CDR1 MNHEY and CDR2 SVGAGI. The CDR3 is 13 amino acids. V was cut by 7 bases and J by 5 bases, with 11 bases left in between. The CDR3 nucleotides read TGTGCCAGCAACGGGCAGGGGAATGAAAAACTGTTTTTT. It codes for CASNGQGNEKLFF.

V and J are TRBV4-3 and TRBJ2-1; a possible D gene is TRBD2 (7 bases). This CDR3 has 16 residues. Trimming shortened V by 0 bases and J by 9 bases, and 18 bases separated the two germline ends. Germline values: CDR1 LGHNA, CDR2 YSLEER. DNA of the CDR3: TGCGCCAGCAGCCAAGATCTGCGCGGGGGCCGGGGTGAGCAGTTCTTC. This codes for CASSQDLRGGRGEQFF.

The rearrangement joins TRBV5-1 to TRBJ1-2; D is possibly TRBD1 (5 bases). Germline CDR1 SGHRS, CDR2 YFSETQ. The CDR3 is made up of 16 amino acids. V shed 0 bases and J shed 1 base, with 13 bases lying between them. The CDR3 here is CASSLVQGGGNYGYTF. CDR3 DNA sequence: TGCGCCAGCAGCTTGGTTCAGGGAGGAGGTAACTATGGCTACACCTTC.

The chain is built from TRBV7-9 and TRBJ1-1; unclear D gene. Deletions cut 3 bases from V and 7 bases from J, with 9 bases between. This CDR3 has 12 residues. Germline V CDR1 and CDR2: SEHNR, FQNEAQ (reference sequence). CDR3 protein: CASSLLIGEAFF. CDR3 bases: TGTGCCAGCAGCTTGTTAATCGGTGAAGCTTTCTTT.

This chain uses TRBV5-1 with TRBJ2-7; 10 bases agree with TRBD1. Germline CDR1 and CDR2: SGHRS and YFSETQ. The CDR3 extends over 14 amino acids. V trimming: 3 bases; J trimming: 5 bases; junction bases outside the gene matches: 5. The CDR3 region is CASSWGTGVDEQYF. The CDR3 DNA reads TGCGCCAGCAGCTGGGGGACAGGGGTGGACGAGCAGTACTTC.

The V gene is TRBV6-5, the J gene TRBJ1-1; D is perhaps TRBD1 (6 bases). Germline V gene sequence: CDR1 MNHEY, CDR2 SVGAGI. The germline V and J ends were trimmed by 0 bases and 1 base, with 9 bases remaining between them. The CDR3 sequence is 15 residues long. CDR3 bases: TGTGCCAGCAGTTACTCAATACAGGGGAACACTGAAGCTTTCTTT. It is translated as CASSYSIQGNTEAFF.

This clone was seen just once. The gene calls are TRBV30 and TRBJ1-2; 12 nucleotides align to TRBD1. V was pared by 5 bases and J by 7 bases, with 5 bases of the junction left unmatched. Germline CDR1 reads GTSNPN; CDR2 reads SVGIG (reference sequence). The CDR3 is 13 amino acids. CDR3 bases: TGTGCCTGGGAGGGACAGGGGGCGTTTGGCTACACCTTC. Translating gives CAWEGQGAFGYTF.

This chain connects TRBV6-2 or TRBV6-3 to TRBJ1-1, with D perhaps TRBD1 (5 bases). Germline V gene lookup returns CDR1 MNHEY and CDR2 SVGEGT. V gave up 2 bases and J gave up 0 bases, with 16 bases separating them. This CDR3 region has 17 residues. CDR3 sequence (DNA): TGTGCCAGCAGTTACCCCTGGACACTACGGGTGAACACTGAAGCTTTCTTT. Protein product: CASSYPWTLRVNTEAFF.

The chain carries TRBV5-1 and TRBJ1-2; 12 nucleotides agree with TRBD1. The CDR3 is made up of 17 amino acids. From germline, CDR1 is SGHRS and CDR2 YFSETQ. The ends lost 4 bases at V and 2 bases at J; junction bases unmatched: 9. CDR3: CASSLYPGTGGNYGYTF. The CDR3 coding sequence is TGCGCCAGCAGCCTCTACCCCGGGACAGGGGGCAACTATGGCTACACCTTC.

J is TRBJ2-6 and V is TRBV7-6; TRBD1 might be the D (5 bases). The CDR3 loop spans 15 amino acids. Trimming pared 4 bases from V and 0 bases from J, leaving 7 bases between. The V gene's germline CDR1 is SGHVS and CDR2 FNYEAQ. The CDR3 DNA reads TGTGCCAGCAGCTCCAGGGTCTCTGGGGCCAACGTCCTGACTTTC. The encoded protein is CASSSRVSGANVLTF.

This sequence joins TRBV11-2 and TRBJ2-7, with D perhaps TRBD2 (7 bases). Germline-derived CDR1 and CDR2 are SGHAT and FQNNGV. This CDR3 region has 14 residues. Trimming stripped 5 bases from V and 3 bases from J, with 14 bases between. DNA of the CDR3: TGTGCCAGCAGCCTAGGCGGGGGCCTCTACGAGCAGTACTTC. Translation gives CASSLGGGLYEQYF.

The chain recombines TRBV24-1 with TRBJ1-1; possibly TRBD1 for D (6 bases). Trimming removed 2 bases from V and 11 bases from J, with 17 bases in between. CDR1 KGHDR and CDR2 SFDVKD come from the germline V gene. The CDR3 runs 14 residues. This CDR3 is CATSDSTGRGTAFF. CDR3 nucleotide sequence: TGTGCCACCAGTGATTCTACAGGGAGGGGAACTGCTTTCTTT.

The chain recombines TRBV6-5 with TRBJ1-5, with TRBD1 as a possible D gene (6 bases). This CDR3 spans 15 amino acids. V lost 5 bases and J 0 bases, leaving 11 bases between the germline ends. The V gene's germline CDR1 is MNHEY and CDR2 SVGAGI. CDR3 nucleotides: TGTGCCAGCAGTCCCTGGACAGTTAGCAATCAGCCCCAGCATTTT. Translation gives CASSPWTVSNQPQHF.

This chain links TRBV27 with TRBJ1-1; 8 nucleotides agree with TRBD1. V lost 5 bases and J lost 6; bases outside the gene matches: 11. Germline CDR1 reads MNHEY; CDR2 reads SMNVEV (reference sequence). This CDR3 is built from 15 residues. The DNA of the CDR3 is TGTGCCAGCAGTGGAGGACAGGGTGTATACTCTGAAGCTTTCTTT. It is translated as CASSGGQGVYSEAFF.

The chain couples TRBV5-1 to TRBJ2-1; the match to TRBD2 covers 7 bases. V shed 7 bases and J 2 bases; nucleotides not matched to a gene: 3. This CDR3 spans 13 amino acids. Germline CDR1 SGHRS, CDR2 YFSETQ. The chain's CDR3 is CASRDYTYNEQFF. The CDR3 coding sequence is TGCGCCAGCCGGGACTACACCTACAATGAGCAGTTCTTC.